The rows below give T cell receptor beta chains drawn from one sample of a study of blood T cell dynamics during melanoma immunotherapy. Data came from immunoSEQ multiplex PCR; TCRdb stores just in-frame clones and leaves some out. This sample has about 12,000 clones, with 70% to 90% found just once. The sample consisted of blood, taken from a patient treated with checkpoint blockade. All receptors come from a human donor with melanoma. Both conserved end residues are part of each CDR3. A D gene is named only where the DNA matches it firmly. Rows give clone size only sometimes, using once, few, many, or a class for an expanded clone.

CDR3 protein	CDR3 DNA	J gene	V gene	D gene	clone size
CASSIRTGFAGSYNSPLHF	TGTGCCAGTAGTATCCGCACGGGATTCGCCGGCTCCTATAATTCACCCCTCCACTTT	TRBJ1-6	TRBV19	-	-
CASSLDRETEAFF	TGTGCCAGCAGCTTGGACAGGGAAACTGAAGCTTTCTTT	TRBJ1-1	TRBV7-3	TRBD1	-
CASSELANTGELFF	TGTGCCAGCAGTGAACTAGCGAACACCGGGGAGCTGTTTTTT	TRBJ2-2	TRBV2	-	-
CASSDSNDEQFF	TGTGCCAGCAGCGATAGTAACGATGAGCAGTTCTTC	TRBJ2-1	TRBV21-1	-	-
CASSPSGGGPSNSPLHF	TGTGCCAGCTCACCGTCGGGGGGGGGACCTTCAAATTCACCCCTCCACTTT	TRBJ1-6	TRBV18	-	-
CASSALQPSEQYF	TGCGCCAGCAGCGCCCTACAGCCATCCGAGCAGTACTTC	TRBJ2-7	TRBV5-1	-	-
CASRYEGAENIQYF	TGCGCCAGCAGATATGAGGGGGCCGAAAACATTCAGTACTTC	TRBJ2-4	TRBV5-1	TRBD1	-
CASSKDRESGYTF	TGTGCCAGCAGCAAAGACAGGGAGTCTGGCTACACCTTC	TRBJ1-2	TRBV5-4	TRBD1	-
CASSLSDRQYF	TGTGCCAGCAGCCTTTCCGACCGGCAGTATTTT	TRBJ2-3	TRBV7-8	-	-
CASSRLTQGRDTQYF	TGTGCCAGCAGCCGACTGACACAGGGACGGGATACGCAGTATTTT	TRBJ2-3	TRBV7-3	-	-
CASSWVGTGELFF	TGCGCCAGTTCCTGGGTGGGCACCGGGGAGCTGTTTTTT	TRBJ2-2	TRBV5-1	-	-
CASSPTTGELFF	TGTGCCAGCAGCCCGACCACCGGGGAGCTGTTTTTT	TRBJ2-2	TRBV7-3	-	-
CASSPQAGGLLSNEQFF	TGTGCCAGCAGCCCCCAAGCGGGGGGTCTCTTGTCCAATGAGCAGTTCTTC	TRBJ2-1	TRBV5-6	TRBD2	once
CASRRGFTGELFF	TGTGCCAGCAGGAGGGGCTTCACCGGGGAGCTGTTTTTT	TRBJ2-2	TRBV6-5	-	-
CASSPDKNYGYTF	TGTGCCAGTTCCCCGGACAAGAACTATGGCTACACCTTC	TRBJ1-2	TRBV19	-	-
CASSIGQLAGADTQYF	TGTGCCAGTAGTATAGGCCAGCTTGCAGGAGCAGATACGCAGTATTTT	TRBJ2-3	TRBV19	-	-
CASTGYPGGSYEQYF	TGTGCCAGCACCGGGTACCCAGGGGGCTCCTACGAGCAGTACTTC	TRBJ2-7	TRBV2	TRBD1	-
CASSIQRTEAIYF	TGTGCCAGTAGTATTCAGAGGACCGAAGCTATTTATTTT	TRBJ1-3	TRBV19	-	-
CASGSQGTAADAFF	TGTGCTAGTGGTTCCCAGGGGACAGCCGCGGACGCTTTCTTT	TRBJ1-1	TRBV12-5	TRBD1	-
CASSPRVRQGPRGEQYF	TGTGCCAGCAGCCCACGGGTAAGGCAGGGACCCCGGGGCGAGCAGTACTTC	TRBJ2-7	TRBV11-2	-	-
CASSVSPAQGKVEQFF	TGTGCCAGCAGCGTATCTCCGGCACAGGGAAAGGTTGAGCAGTTCTTC	TRBJ2-1	TRBV9	-	-